What follows are 5 T cell receptor beta chains derived from one specimen sequenced in a study of blood T cell repertoires in COVID-19. The method was immunoSEQ multiplex PCR; TCRdb's version includes in-frame clones alone and lacks a portion of them. There are 210,000 or so clones in the sample; roughly 90% occur only once, and 2.5% to 3% lies in the top ten. The specimen was peripheral blood. The source of these receptors is a woman in her sixties with acute or convalescent COVID-19.

In this sample, this clone turned up once. The chain couples TRBV9 to TRBJ2-5; weak D call: TRBD1 (7 bases). V lost 0 bases to trimming and J lost 4 bases, with 13 bases between them. This CDR3 spans 15 amino acids. Germline loops: CDR1 SGDLS, CDR2 YYNGEE. The CDR3 is CASSVGKQGGETQYF. CDR3 in DNA: TGTGCCAGCAGCGTAGGGAAGCAGGGGGGAGAGACCCAGTACTTC.

The V call is TRBV11-2, the J call TRBJ2-5, with a possible D match to TRBD2 (6 bases). Trimming took 5 bases from V and 5 from J, leaving 15 bases between them. Germline V lookup: CDR1 SGHAT, CDR2 FQNNGV. The CDR3 spans 14 residues. In DNA, the CDR3 is TGTGCCAGCAGCCGCCAACGGGGGTGGGAGACCCAGTACTTC. It translates to CASSRQRGWETQYF.

The V gene is TRBV5-1, the J gene TRBJ2-3; 8 bases are shared with TRBD2. The CDR3 runs 19 residues. CDR1 is SGHRS, CDR2 YFSETQ, per germline. The trim removed 0 bases at V and 2 bases at J, leaving 14 bases unmatched. The CDR3 loop is CASSLVPLAFGGVTDTQYF. As DNA, the CDR3 is TGCGCCAGCAGCTTGGTGCCACTCGCCTTCGGGGGGGTCACAGATACGCAGTATTTT.

On this clone itself: Additional DNA sequences in this sample encode the identical CDR3. V and J are TRBV9 and TRBJ1-2; D is possibly TRBD1 (6 bases). Germline lookup yields CDR1 SGDLS and CDR2 YYNGEE. The ends were cut back, 1 base at V and 2 bases at J, with 6 bases in the middle. This CDR3 has 13 amino acids. In DNA form, the CDR3 reads TGTGCCAGCAGCGTAACAGGGAACTATGGCTACACCTTC. Encoded protein: CASSVTGNYGYTF.

The chain recombines TRBV19 with TRBJ1-1; weak D call: TRBD1 (6 bases). Germline CDR1 reads LNHDA; CDR2 reads SQIVND (reference sequence). V was clipped by 6 bases and J by 0 bases, with 8 bases between them. This CDR3 spans 13 amino acids. CDR3: CASSDRMNTEAFF. For the CDR3, the DNA is TGTGCCAGTAGCGACAGGATGAACACTGAAGCTTTCTTT.